Listed below are T cell receptor beta chains from one sample, sequenced in a study of blood T cell repertoires in COVID-19. Sequenced by immunoSEQ multiplex PCR; TCRdb stores in-frame clones only, minus some. The repertoire holds 250,000 or so clones, with approximately 89% as singletons. The sequenced material came from PBMCs or T cells enriched from blood (not recorded which). Source of these receptors: a woman between 40 and 55 years old who had been exposed to COVID-19. Both conserved end residues are part of each CDR3. Fields, in order: CDR3 protein, CDR3 DNA, clone size, CDR3 length, D gene, V gene, J gene. A D gene is named only where the DNA matches it firmly. Not every row has a clone size; where given, it reads once, few, many or a size class.

CASSPTSSVETQYF,TGTGCCAGCAGCCCTACGAGCTCGGTGGAGACCCAGTACTTC,NA,14,NA,TRBV7-2,TRBJ2-5
CASSYGSREVETQYF,TGTGCCAGCAGTTACGGCTCGAGGGAGGTGGAGACCCAGTACTTC,NA,15,NA,TRBV6-2/TRBV6-3,TRBJ2-5
CASSGDRVGEKLFF,TGTGCCAGCAGCGGCGACAGGGTAGGGGAAAAACTGTTTTTT,NA,14,TRBD1,TRBV13,TRBJ1-4
CASSLVSPKLFF,TGTGCCAGCAGTTTAGTTTCCCCTAAACTGTTTTTT,NA,12,NA,TRBV12-3/TRBV12-4,TRBJ1-4
CASSHWTGGNEKLFF,TGTGCCAGCAGCCACTGGACAGGGGGTAATGAAAAACTGTTTTTT,NA,15,TRBD1,TRBV4-2,TRBJ1-4
CASGREWVLTF,TGTGCTAGTGGTCGGGAGTGGGTCCTGACTTTC,once,11,NA,TRBV12-5,TRBJ2-6
CASSPGGQRNEKLFF,TGCGCCAGCAGCCCCGGAGGCCAGAGAAATGAAAAACTGTTTTTT,NA,15,NA,TRBV5-1,TRBJ1-4
CASSQDSGLNTEAFF,TGCGCCAGCAGCCAAGATTCAGGCCTGAACACTGAAGCTTTCTTT,NA,15,NA,TRBV4-3,TRBJ1-1
CASSSDLAGGYTF,TGTGCCAGCAGCTCCGATTTAGCGGGGGGCTACACCTTC,NA,13,NA,TRBV11-2,TRBJ1-2
CASATDYGYTF,TGTGCCAGCGCGACAGATTATGGCTACACCTTC,NA,11,NA,TRBV18,TRBJ1-2
CASSVRGAGGDEQFF,TGTGCCAGCAGCGTACGAGGGGCAGGGGGTGATGAGCAGTTCTTC,NA,15,TRBD1,TRBV9,TRBJ2-1
CASIPGQVVNTIYF,TGTGCCAGCATCCCGGGACAGGTCGTAAACACCATATATTTT,NA,14,TRBD1,TRBV7-9,TRBJ1-3
CASSSYTEAFF,TGTGCCAGCAGTTCTTACACTGAAGCTTTCTTT,NA,11,NA,TRBV28,TRBJ1-1
CSAAGPYGYTF,TGCAGTGCTGCGGGGCCCTATGGCTACACCTTC,NA,11,NA,TRBV20-1,TRBJ1-2
CASLNRVGANVLTF,TGTGCCAGCCTGAACAGGGTTGGGGCCAACGTCCTGACTTTC,NA,14,NA,TRBV2,TRBJ2-6
CASSLDAGSGNTIYF,TGTGCCAGCAGCTTGGACGCCGGTTCTGGAAACACCATATATTTT,NA,15,NA,TRBV5-4,TRBJ1-3
CASRSLTGDEKLFF,TGTGCCAGCAGGTCGCTCACAGGGGATGAAAAACTGTTTTTT,NA,14,TRBD1,TRBV28,TRBJ1-4
CATSDFLGRTDTQYF,TGTGCCACCAGTGATTTTCTGGGCCGCACAGATACGCAGTATTTT,NA,15,NA,TRBV24-1,TRBJ2-3
CASSRLGQGDSNQPQHF,TGTGCCAGCTCCCGCCTTGGACAGGGGGATAGCAATCAGCCCCAGCATTTT,once,17,TRBD1,TRBV18,TRBJ1-5
CASSLQGSPYGYTF,TGTGCCAGCAGTCTCCAGGGAAGCCCCTATGGCTACACCTTC,NA,14,NA,TRBV27,TRBJ1-2
CAASGGNSGNTIYF,TGTGCCGCATCAGGTGGCAACTCTGGAAACACCATATATTTT,NA,14,NA,TRBV6-5,TRBJ1-3
CASSPEQYGYTF,TGTGCCAGCAGCCCCGAACAGTATGGCTACACCTTC,NA,12,NA,TRBV7-9,TRBJ1-2
CASKTGGTYEQYF,TGTGCCAGTAAGACAGGGGGAACCTACGAGCAGTACTTC,NA,13,TRBD1,TRBV28,TRBJ2-7
CASSSTPGLAPPFF,TGTGCCAGCAGCTCTACACCGGGACTGGCCCCCCCGTTCTTC,NA,14,NA,TRBV6-5,TRBJ2-1
CASSTIGGAPNSPLHF,TGTGCCAGCAGCACTATAGGGGGGGCACCTAATTCACCCCTCCACTTT,NA,16,NA,TRBV28,TRBJ1-6
CASSLDRGRHRESNQPQHF,TGTGCCAGCAGCCTTGACAGGGGACGACATAGAGAAAGCAATCAGCCCCAGCATTTT,NA,19,TRBD1,TRBV7-9,TRBJ1-5
CASSYSGRAGDEQFF,TGTGCCAGCAGTTACAGCGGGAGGGCCGGCGATGAGCAGTTCTTC,NA,15,TRBD2,TRBV6-5,TRBJ2-1
CASSESGGREQFF,TGTGCCAGCAGTGAATCAGGGGGCAGAGAGCAGTTCTTC,NA,13,TRBD1,TRBV25-1,TRBJ2-1
CASSGGPGQGDYNEQFF,TGCGCCAGCAGTGGAGGCCCGGGACAGGGGGACTACAATGAGCAGTTCTTC,NA,17,TRBD1,TRBV23-1,TRBJ2-1
CSVATAGSPNEKLFF,TGCAGCGTTGCGACAGCCGGGTCTCCTAATGAAAAACTGTTTTTT,NA,15,NA,TRBV29-1,TRBJ1-4
CASSETTGTPLHF,TGTGCCAGCAGCGAAACAACAGGGACACCCCTCCACTTT,once,13,NA,TRBV3-1/TRBV3-2,TRBJ1-6
CASSLHGTVNTEAFF,TGTGCCAGCAGCTTGCACGGGACAGTGAACACTGAAGCTTTCTTT,NA,15,TRBD1,TRBV7-3,TRBJ1-1
CASSLQGSGANVLTF,TGTGCCAGCAGCTTACAGGGATCTGGGGCCAACGTCCTGACTTTC,NA,15,NA,TRBV11-2,TRBJ2-6
CASSLGGTGAWPQHF,TGTGCCAGCAGCTTGGGAGGGACAGGGGCTTGGCCCCAGCATTTT,once,15,TRBD1,TRBV5-6,TRBJ1-5
CASSFPQDMAGGGVFDEQFF,TGTGCCAGCAGTTTCCCCCAAGATATGGCGGGGGGTGGGGTTTTCGATGAGCAGTTCTTC,once,20,TRBD2,TRBV28,TRBJ2-1
CASSDAGTALQPQHF,TGTGCCAGCAGTGACGCGGGGACGGCTTTACAGCCCCAGCATTTT,NA,15,NA,TRBV6-1,TRBJ1-5
CASSIPGNEQFF,TGTGCCAGTAGTATACCAGGCAATGAGCAGTTCTTC,NA,12,NA,TRBV19,TRBJ2-1
CASSQGGAYEQYF,TGCGCCAGCAGCCAGGGAGGAGCCTACGAGCAGTACTTC,NA,13,NA,TRBV4-1,TRBJ2-7
CASSLDRVQQPQHF,TGTGCCAGCTCACTAGATCGGGTGCAACAGCCCCAGCATTTT,NA,14,NA,TRBV18,TRBJ1-5
CAWSRGGGNNSPLHF,TGTGCCTGGAGCCGTGGGGGGGGAAATAATTCACCCCTCCACTTT,NA,15,NA,TRBV30,TRBJ1-6
CAWLLRPGGTEAFF,TGTGCCTGGTTACTACGTCCGGGGGGAACTGAAGCTTTCTTT,few,14,NA,TRBV30,TRBJ1-1
CASQEGTGNEKLFF,TGTGCCAGCCAAGAAGGGACAGGGAATGAAAAACTGTTTTTT,once,14,TRBD1,TRBV2,TRBJ1-4
CATSREAGGNSPLHF,TGTGCCACCAGCAGAGAGGCAGGGGGCAACTCACCCCTCCACTTT,NA,15,TRBD1,TRBV15,TRBJ1-6
CASIMETGDYGYTF,TGTGCCAGCATCATGGAGACAGGCGACTATGGCTACACCTTC,once,14,NA,TRBV28,TRBJ1-2
CASSPTGQGAHEQYF,TGTGCCAGCAGTCCAACGGGACAGGGGGCCCACGAGCAGTACTTC,NA,15,TRBD1,TRBV3-1/TRBV3-2,TRBJ2-7
CASSYQTGTGELFF,TGTGCCAGCAGCTATCAGACAGGGACCGGGGAGCTGTTTTTT,NA,14,TRBD1,TRBV7-3,TRBJ2-2
CASSRGVAGWSGELFF,TGTGCCAGCAGCCGAGGGGTAGCGGGATGGTCCGGGGAGCTGTTTTTT,once,16,TRBD2,TRBV5-4,TRBJ2-2
CASSTGTEAELYSGNTIYF,TGTGCCAGTAGTACCGGGACAGAGGCCGAACTTTACTCTGGAAACACCATATATTTT,NA,19,TRBD1,TRBV19,TRBJ1-3
CASSQGEIGGYEQYF,TGTGCCAGCAGCCAAGGTGAAATAGGGGGTTACGAGCAGTACTTC,NA,15,NA,TRBV3-1/TRBV3-2,TRBJ2-7
CASSPYRTQETQYF,TGTGCCAGCAGCCCTTACAGGACGCAAGAGACCCAGTACTTC,NA,14,NA,TRBV5-6,TRBJ2-5
CASSLGRGGTGANVLTF,TGTGCCAGCAGCTTAGGCCGAGGCGGAACTGGGGCCAACGTCCTGACTTTC,NA,17,NA,TRBV5-4,TRBJ2-6
CASSLVTSGRRSNTGELFF,TGTGCCAGCAGCTTAGTCACTAGCGGGAGGCGATCAAACACCGGGGAGCTGTTTTTT,NA,19,TRBD2,TRBV7-2,TRBJ2-2
CASSSGQATGTVYGYTF,TGTGCCAGCAGTTCGGGACAGGCCACGGGCACGGTCTATGGCTACACCTTC,few,17,TRBD1,TRBV28,TRBJ1-2